The 16 T cell receptor beta chains listed next were all sequenced from one sample in a study of cytomegalovirus exposure and HLA in healthy donors. Only in-frame clones appear in the TCRdb table, and some are missing; sequencing was by immunoSEQ multiplex PCR. The sample has over 200,000 clones, just over 85% seen once. Sample: PBMCs. Receptors originate from a woman aged 18-29 years in good health and CMV-seronegative.

The DNA of the CDR3 is TGTGCCAGCAGCCAAGACAGGATAACAGATACGCAGTATTTT. Residues: CASSQDRITDTQYF. J is TRBJ2-3 and V is TRBV9, with D possibly matching TRBD1 (6 bases). V lost 4 bases and J lost 3, with 12 bases in between. CDR1 and CDR2 (germline): SGDLS, YYNGEE. The CDR3 sequence is 14 residues long.

The V gene is TRBV2, the J gene TRBJ1-1; D may be TRBD1 (5 bases). From germline, CDR1 is SNHLY and CDR2 FYNNEI. This CDR3 is built from 14 residues. CDR3 bases: TGTGCGGTTCCGGCAGGGCCGACGAACACTGAAGCTTTCTTT. Translated: CAVPAGPTNTEAFF.

J is TRBJ2-1 and V is TRBV28, with 8 bases fitting TRBD2. Germline CDR1 reads MDHEN; CDR2 reads SYDVKM. V shed 4 bases, J shed 5 bases, and the junction held 13 bases outside the gene matches. This CDR3 has 17 residues. Here the CDR3 DNA reads TGTGCCAGCAGTTCCCTCGTAGCTGCGGGAGGACACAATGAGCAGTTCTTC. Residues: CASSSLVAAGGHNEQFF.

V usage is TRBV7-2 and J usage is TRBJ2-7, with D possibly matching TRBD1 (6 bases). The CDR3 length is 18 residues. From germline, CDR1 is SGHTA and CDR2 FQGNSA. The V end was cut by 2 bases, the J end by 0 bases, with 20 bases between. The CDR3 reads CASSLSGWPGTNSYEQYF. For the CDR3, the DNA is TGTGCCAGCAGCTTATCTGGGTGGCCCGGGACAAACTCCTACGAGCAGTACTTC.

The DNA for the CDR3 is TGTGCCAGCAGCTTAGGTACACGAACTGAAGCTTTCTTT. Translated: CASSLGTRTEAFF. This sequence joins TRBV7-2 and TRBJ1-1; D remains ambiguous. The germline gives CDR1 SGHTA, CDR2 FQGNSA. Trimming removed 1 base from V and 5 bases from J, with 8 bases in between. CDR3 length: 13 residues.

In this sample, this clone turned up once. V usage is TRBV6-1 and J usage is TRBJ2-7; D gene unclear. The V and J ends lost 4 bases and 0 bases respectively, with 7 bases between them. The CDR3 consists of 13 residues. The germline gives CDR1 MNHNS, CDR2 SASEGT. The CDR3 loop is CASSVSFSYEQYF. The CDR3 DNA reads TGTGCCAGCAGTGTCTCTTTCTCCTACGAGCAGTACTTC.

The genes are TRBV19 and TRBJ1-4, with 11 bases matching TRBD1. This CDR3 is 17 amino acids long. Germline V lookup: CDR1 LNHDA, CDR2 SQIVND (reference sequence). V lost 5 bases and J lost 2; bases outside the gene matches: 7. CDR3 in amino acids: CASSPGQGASTNEKLFF. DNA for the CDR3: TGTGCCAGTAGTCCCGGACAGGGGGCATCGACTAATGAAAAACTGTTTTTT.

The chain joins TRBV7-2 to TRBJ1-5; 8 nucleotides match TRBD1. The V and J ends lost 5 bases and 5 bases, in that order; junction bases with no gene match: 8. This CDR3 is 15 amino acids long. Germline values: CDR1 SGHTA, CDR2 FQGNSA. The DNA of the CDR3 is TGTGCCAGCAGCCCGGACAGGGAATTGGATCAGCCCCAGCATTTT. Amino acids: CASSPDRELDQPQHF.

CDR3 in amino acids: CASSGGQSSDQETQYF. The CDR3 coding sequence is TGTGCCAGCAGTGGAGGACAGTCCTCGGATCAAGAGACCCAGTACTTC. The chain employs TRBV2 and TRBJ2-5; D possibly corresponds to TRBD1 (6 bases). Trimming shortened V by 4 bases and J by 2 bases, and 17 bases separated the two germline ends. CDR1 and CDR2 from the germline V gene are SNHLY and FYNNEI. This CDR3 has 16 amino acids.

The chain uses TRBV28 and TRBJ2-7, with 7 bases identical to TRBD2. V was clipped by 7 bases and J by 4 bases; unmatched bases: 13. The germline V gene has CDR1 MDHEN and CDR2 SYDVKM. This CDR3 region has 15 residues. CDR3 region: CASIPAGTVKYEQYF. CDR3 sequence (DNA): TGTGCCAGCATACCAGCGGGGACCGTCAAATACGAGCAGTACTTC.

This chain uses TRBV11-2 with TRBJ2-2; D is unresolved. The V end was cut by 0 bases, the J end by 4 bases, with 9 bases between. CDR1 and CDR2 from the germline V gene are SGHAT and FQNNGV. The CDR3 runs to 15 residues. In DNA, the CDR3 is TGTGCCAGCAGCTTAGATCCAGGTTTCACCGGGGAGCTGTTTTTT. Translation gives CASSLDPGFTGELFF.

The rearrangement uses TRBV7-9 and TRBJ1-5, with D tentatively TRBD1 (5 bases). Germline V gene lookup returns CDR1 SEHNR and CDR2 FQNEAQ (reference sequence). Deletions cut 1 base from V and 4 bases from J, with 8 bases between. The CDR3 has 14 amino acids. DNA for the CDR3: TGTGCCAGCAGCTTAGGGGAGGGGAATCAGCCCCAGCATTTT. Its protein product is CASSLGEGNQPQHF.

Only one count was recorded for this clone. This chain uses TRBV7-8 with TRBJ2-7; D is uncertain. V lost 0 bases and J 3 bases, leaving 6 bases between the germline ends. Germline V CDR1 and CDR2: SGHVS, FQNEAQ. This CDR3 is 13 amino acids long. CDR3 DNA: TGTGCCAGCAGCTTAGCCGTTTTCTACGAGCAGTACTTC. It encodes CASSLAVFYEQYF.

The V and J genes are TRBV20-1 and TRBJ2-7; TRBD2 matches 7 bases. J lost 12 bases, V lost 6 bases, and 11 bases had no gene match. Per germline, CDR1 DFQATT and CDR2 SNEGSKA (reference sequence). This CDR3 has 11 amino acids. The CDR3, as DNA: TGCAGTGCCTCCGCGGGGGACGGGATGTACTTC. Protein sequence: CSASAGDGMYF.

This chain connects TRBV6-4 to TRBJ2-1; TRBD2 aligns across 14 bases. Germline V CDR1 and CDR2: MRHNA, SNTAGT. V lost 5 bases, J lost 8 bases, and 8 bases stayed unmatched. This CDR3 spans 16 amino acids. Here the CDR3 reads CASSRSGTSGSHEQFF. In DNA, the CDR3 is TGTGCCAGCAGTAGATCCGGGACTAGCGGGAGCCATGAGCAGTTCTTC.

This clone was detected a few times. Distinct nucleotide sequences in the sample also encode this CDR3. V usage is TRBV27 and J usage is TRBJ2-7; 11 positions agree with TRBD2. This CDR3 contains 13 residues. Trimming removed 6 bases from V and 5 bases from J; junction bases left unmatched: 3. The germline CDR1 and CDR2 sequences are MNHEY and SMNVEV (reference sequence). As DNA, the CDR3 is TGTGCCAGCAGCCTACTAGCGGGAGACGAGCAGTACTTC. Its protein product is CASSLLAGDEQYF.